This T cell receptor (beta chain) was captured by sequencing in a study of molecular identifiers for immune sequencing clone quantification. As for the study in general: Replicate RNA came from 20,000 or 100,000 naive CD8 cells and was split five ways, and four parts were sequenced. Study-level findings and limits: Clonotypes surpassing 20 RNA copies contained over 98% of effector molecules, versus under 1% in naive cells.

This clonotype was detected only a few times. Its antigen is still unknown. The CDR3 is 17 residues long. Germline-derived CDR1 and CDR2 are LNHDA and SQIVND (reference sequence). V dropped 7 bases and J dropped 5; count of bases not matched to a gene: 14. TCRdb reprocessed the PCR reads via MiXCR and lists one record per CDR3 protein. Among 460,000 or so distinct CDR3 sequences listed, about 25% were seen once. V gene TRBV19 combines with J gene TRBJ2-2, with 9 bases lining up with TRBD2. The sequencing sample was made of naive CD8+ T cells from blood, with Jurkat cell RNA spiked in. As for subset: FACS-sorted CD8+CD4-CCR7+CD45RA+ naive T cells. This clonotype originated in a human donor in good health. Some libraries in this study had Jurkat cell RNA spiked in. In DNA, the CDR3 is TGTGCCAGTATCCATCCAGGCGGGGGGGCGTGGACCGGGGAGCTGTTTTTT. Amino acid sequence: CASIHPGGGAWTGELFF.